These T cell receptor beta chains were read from a single sample in a study of cytomegalovirus exposure and HLA in healthy donors. TCRdb's table, derived via immunoSEQ multiplex PCR, lists solely in-frame clones and lacks some. The listing records over 40,000 clones. Sequencing was done on a sample of PBMCs. The receptors here all came from a woman in her thirties or forties in good health and CMV-seronegative. Both conserved end residues are part of each CDR3. Fields, in order: J gene, D gene, V gene, CDR3 protein, CDR3 DNA. The D gene is left open where the match is weak.

TRBJ2-3	TRBD1	TRBV4-3	CASSPGTGVGDTQYF	TGCGCCAGCAGCCCCGGGACAGGGGTCGGAGATACGCAGTATTTT
TRBJ2-3	TRBD2	TRBV5-1	CASSAASGSSTDTQYF	TGCGCCAGCAGCGCTGCTAGCGGGAGTTCAACAGATACGCAGTATTTT
TRBJ2-1	-	TRBV5-1	CASSPQRVVGNEQFF	TGCGCCAGCAGCCCCCAGCGGGTGGTTGGTAATGAGCAGTTCTTC
TRBJ2-1	TRBD2	TRBV29-1	CSARGGGNYNEQFF	TGCAGCGCCCGTGGCGGGGGGAACTACAATGAGCAGTTCTTC
TRBJ2-5	-	TRBV18	CASSSNEIGGQETQYF	TGTGCCAGCTCATCGAACGAGATCGGGGGCCAAGAGACCCAGTACTTC
TRBJ1-1	-	TRBV9	CASSVVERQTHTEAFF	TGTGCCAGCAGCGTAGTTGAAAGACAAACCCACACTGAAGCTTTCTTT
TRBJ1-5	-	TRBV10-3	CAISEQGGSNQPQHF	TGTGCCATCAGTGAACAGGGTGGAAGCAATCAGCCCCAGCATTTT
TRBJ2-7	-	TRBV2	CASSLSRRDEQYF	TGTGCCAGCAGTTTGAGTCGGAGAGACGAGCAGTACTTC
TRBJ1-2	TRBD1	TRBV27	CASSSGQGDGYTF	TGTGCCAGCAGTTCGGGACAGGGAGACGGCTACACCTTC
TRBJ1-4	-	TRBV5-1	CASSSTGTNEKLFF	TGCGCCAGCAGCTCGACAGGTACTAATGAAAAACTGTTTTTT
TRBJ2-7	TRBD1	TRBV6-1	CASSLGTGGMGEQYF	TGTGCCAGCAGCCTCGGGACAGGGGGCATGGGGGAGCAGTACTTC
TRBJ2-7	-	TRBV2	CASRDRNEQYF	TGTGCCAGCAGAGACAGGAACGAGCAGTACTTC
TRBJ2-7	-	TRBV11-2	CASSPLAGPYEQYF	TGTGCCAGCAGCCCCTTGGCAGGCCCCTACGAGCAGTACTTC
TRBJ1-6	TRBD1	TRBV9	CASSVEGQGNSPLHF	TGTGCCAGCAGCGTAGAGGGACAGGGGAATTCACCCCTCCACTTT
TRBJ2-5	TRBD2	TRBV5-1	CASSPVSSGGETQYF	TGCGCCAGCAGCCCCGTCAGTAGCGGGGGAGAGACCCAGTACTTC
TRBJ2-7	TRBD2	TRBV19	CASSPGLVLEQYF	TGTGCCAGTAGTCCCGGACTAGTCCTCGAGCAGTACTTC
TRBJ1-2	-	TRBV2	CASRPTGNDYGYTF	TGTGCCAGCAGACCCACAGGGAATGACTATGGCTACACCTTC
TRBJ2-7	TRBD2	TRBV6-5	CASSPRGGVYEQYF	TGTGCCAGCAGTCCCCGCGGGGGTGTGTACGAGCAGTACTTC
TRBJ2-7	TRBD1	TRBV5-1	CASKSGTGVYEQYF	TGCGCCAGCAAGTCCGGGACAGGGGTCTACGAGCAGTACTTC
TRBJ2-7	-	TRBV29-1	CSVEDRTRSAYEQYF	TGCAGCGTTGAAGATCGGACACGGAGCGCCTACGAGCAGTACTTC
TRBJ1-2	-	TRBV5-1	CASSLLGQGGYTF	TGCGCCAGCAGCTTGCTGGGGCAAGGGGGCTACACCTTC
TRBJ1-3	-	TRBV7-9	CASSLARQNSGNTIYF	TGTGCCAGCAGCTTAGCGAGGCAGAACTCTGGAAACACCATATATTTT
TRBJ2-2	-	TRBV18	CASSPFGGGSAGELFF	TGTGCCAGCTCACCTTTTGGAGGGGGCAGTGCCGGGGAGCTGTTTTTT
TRBJ2-5	-	TRBV29-1	CSARGFPQETQYF	TGCAGCGCCCGGGGTTTCCCTCAAGAGACCCAGTACTTC
TRBJ2-7	TRBD1	TRBV6-5	CASRIGQGTYEQYF	TGTGCCAGCAGGATCGGACAGGGAACCTACGAGCAGTACTTC
TRBJ1-2	TRBD1	TRBV6-1	CASTQGGRAGYGYTF	TGTGCCAGCACCCAGGGGGGCAGGGCGGGTTATGGCTACACCTTC
TRBJ1-2	-	TRBV19	CASSLPGQDYGYTF	TGTGCCAGTAGTCTTCCGGGACAAGACTATGGCTACACCTTC
TRBJ1-6	-	TRBV6-1	CASKGDNYSPLHF	TGTGCCAGCAAGGGGGACAACTATTCACCCCTCCACTTT
TRBJ2-7	-	TRBV5-1	CASSELLSYEQYF	TGCGCCAGCAGCGAGCTTCTATCCTACGAGCAGTACTTC
TRBJ2-7	-	TRBV7-2	CASSSALGSGNEQYF	TGTGCCAGCAGCTCCGCTCTCGGGTCCGGGAACGAGCAGTACTTC
TRBJ2-7	TRBD1	TRBV5-5	CASSLSQDRGLYF	TGTGCCAGCAGCCTGTCCCAGGACAGGGGTTTATACTTC
TRBJ2-7	-	TRBV29-1	CSVSLGSREQYF	TGCAGCGTATCACTAGGTTCGCGGGAGCAGTACTTC
TRBJ2-1	-	TRBV20-1	CSVALNEQFF	TGCAGTGTAGCCCTCAATGAGCAGTTCTTC
TRBJ2-6	TRBD2	TRBV25-1	CASTDRLAGSGANVLTF	TGTGCCAGCACGGACCGGCTAGCGGGTTCTGGGGCCAACGTCCTGACTTTC
TRBJ1-4	TRBD1	TRBV7-7	CASSLVPPGQGRGNLGKLFF	TGTGCTAGCAGCTTAGTCCCCCCGGGACAGGGTAGGGGGAATCTTGGAAAACTGTTTTTT
TRBJ1-2	TRBD1	TRBV4-2	CASSQRQGANYGYTF	TGTGCCAGCAGCCAAAGACAGGGGGCTAACTATGGCTACACCTTC
TRBJ1-5	TRBD1	TRBV30	CAWSVQGRQPQHF	TGTGCCTGGAGTGTACAGGGGAGGCAGCCCCAGCATTTT
TRBJ1-2	-	TRBV6-1	CASSDWGQGIYGYTF	TGTGCCAGCAGTGACTGGGGGCAGGGGATCTATGGCTACACCTTC
TRBJ2-4	-	TRBV5-8	CASSGRGATKNIQYF	TGTGCCAGCAGCGGTAGGGGCGCAACCAAAAACATTCAGTACTTC
TRBJ2-3	TRBD1	TRBV11-2	CASSYGQGFWDTQYF	TGTGCCAGCAGCTACGGACAGGGGTTCTGGGATACGCAGTATTTT
TRBJ1-3	TRBD1	TRBV5-8	CASSLKGYRGNSGNTIYF	TGTGCCAGCAGCCTGAAGGGGTACAGGGGAAACTCTGGAAACACCATATATTTT
TRBJ1-2	-	TRBV28	CASIGGAGSFGYTF	TGTGCCAGCATTGGGGGGGCAGGGAGTTTTGGCTACACCTTC
TRBJ2-5	-	TRBV4-1	CASSPSPQETQYF	TGCGCCAGCAGCCCCTCCCCGCAAGAGACCCAGTACTTC
TRBJ2-7	TRBD2	TRBV30	CAWSVAGGVYEQYF	TGTGCCTGGAGTGTAGCGGGAGGGGTCTACGAGCAGTACTTC
TRBJ1-1	TRBD1	TRBV7-9	CASSSDRDEAFF	TGTGCCAGCAGCTCAGACAGGGACGAAGCTTTCTTT
TRBJ2-3	-	TRBV4-1	CASTQAGSTGDTQYF	TGCGCCAGCACCCAAGCCGGTTCGACAGGAGATACGCAGTATTTT
TRBJ2-1	TRBD2	TRBV7-9	CASSVAGASGRDNEQFF	TGTGCCAGCAGCGTAGCAGGTGCTAGCGGGAGGGACAATGAGCAGTTCTTC
TRBJ2-2	-	TRBV19	CASKKGGGEGWRVGELFF	TGTGCCAGTAAAAAGGGTGGAGGTGAGGGATGGAGAGTCGGGGAGCTGTTTTTT
TRBJ2-2	TRBD1	TRBV5-1	CASSNTGGTAGELFF	TGCGCCAGCAGCAACACAGGGGGCACGGCCGGGGAGCTGTTTTTT
TRBJ2-7	TRBD1	TRBV7-9	CASSPLTGWGFYEQYF	TGTGCCAGCAGCCCTTTGACAGGGTGGGGCTTTTACGAGCAGTACTTC